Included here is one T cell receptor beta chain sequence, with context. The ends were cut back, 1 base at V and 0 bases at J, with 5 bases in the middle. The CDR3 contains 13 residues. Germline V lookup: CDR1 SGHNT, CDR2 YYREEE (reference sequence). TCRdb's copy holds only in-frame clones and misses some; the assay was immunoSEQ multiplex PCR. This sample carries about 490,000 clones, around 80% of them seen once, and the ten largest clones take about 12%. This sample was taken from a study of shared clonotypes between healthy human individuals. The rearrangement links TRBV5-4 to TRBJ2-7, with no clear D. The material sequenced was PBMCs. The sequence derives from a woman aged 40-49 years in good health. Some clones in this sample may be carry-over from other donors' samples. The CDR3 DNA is TGTGCCAGCAGCTTGTTGGGCTCCTACGAGCAGTACTTC. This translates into CASSLLGSYEQYF.